The sequence of this TCR beta chain was determined in a study of OX40 agonist ivuxolimab in advanced cancers. Remarks on this clone: Antigen: not known.

Study-wide points: Still undetermined is the antigen specificity of the expanded peripheral T cells. At doses 0.1 to 3.0 mg/kg, CD4+ and CD8+ clones expanded. Researchers report that CD8+ T cells had, on average, more expanded clones than CD4+.

The CDR3 has 18 amino acids. Germline V gives CDR1 LNHNV, CDR2 YYDKDF (reference sequence). V was trimmed by 0 bases and J by 2 bases, leaving 18 bases between them. Clones were read by immunoSEQ multiplex PCR, and TCRdb kept only the in-frame ones, dropping some. This sample yields around 63,000 clones, of which 80% to 90% are seen a single time; about a tenth belongs to the top ten. Specimen: CD4+ or CD8+ T cells sorted from blood, collected in a trial of the OX40 agonist ivuxolimab. The chain links TRBV15 to TRBJ2-3; unclear D gene. The receptor's source is an adult with an advanced solid tumor such as melanoma, head and neck, liver or kidney cancer. The CDR3 loop is CATSRDSPSVRYTDTQYF. CDR3 nucleotide sequence: TGTGCCACCAGCAGAGATTCCCCCTCGGTGAGATACACAGATACGCAGTATTTT.